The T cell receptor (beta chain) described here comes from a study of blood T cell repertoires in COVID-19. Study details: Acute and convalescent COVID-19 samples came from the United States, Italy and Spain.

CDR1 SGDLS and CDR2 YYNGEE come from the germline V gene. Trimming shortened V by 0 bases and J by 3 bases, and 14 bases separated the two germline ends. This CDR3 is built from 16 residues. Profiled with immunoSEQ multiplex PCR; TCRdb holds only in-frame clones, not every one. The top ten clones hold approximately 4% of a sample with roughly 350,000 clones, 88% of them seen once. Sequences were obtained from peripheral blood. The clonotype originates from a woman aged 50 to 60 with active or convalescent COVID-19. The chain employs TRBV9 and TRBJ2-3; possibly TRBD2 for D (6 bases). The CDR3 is CASSVEGRERTDTQYF. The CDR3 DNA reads TGTGCCAGCAGCGTAGAGGGACGGGAGAGGACAGATACGCAGTATTTT.